The 18 T cell receptor beta chains given below trace back to one sample, sequenced in a study of regulatory and conventional T cells in RAG deficiency. Conventional CD4+ T cells were sorted from blood as CD25-low CD127-high cells. The method was immunoSEQ multiplex PCR; TCRdb's version includes in-frame clones alone and lacks a portion of them. This sample has roughly 45,000 clones, with about 90% found just once. The sample also formed part of further work on regulatory T cells. That study adds: Primers: 52 TRBV forward and 13 TRBJ reverse.

Sequencing was performed on CD4+ effector T cells sorted from blood. These TCRs come from a human donor in good health.

The rearrangement links TRBV5-6 to TRBJ2-4; no firm D call. The CDR3 has 16 residues. Germline lookup yields CDR1 SGHDT and CDR2 YYEEEE. Trimming cost V 0 bases and J 0 bases, with 10 bases left between them. CDR3 bases: TGTGCCAGCAGCTTGGCCGGCCCTTTAGCCAAAAACATTCAGTACTTC. Protein sequence: CASSLAGPLAKNIQYF. The entire variable domain, with the rest obtained from reference TRBV5-6 and TRBJ2-4, is as follows: DAGVTQSPTHLIKTRGQQVTLRCSPKSGHDTVSWYQQALGQGPQFIFQYYEEEERQRGNFPDRFSGHQFPNYSSELNVNALLLGDSALYLCASSLAGPLAKNIQYFGAGTRLSVL.

The chain couples TRBV11-2 to TRBJ1-3, with TRBD1 matching 7 bases. The trim removed 5 bases at V and 0 bases at J, leaving 4 bases unmatched. Germline loops: CDR1 SGHAT, CDR2 FQNNGV. CDR3 size: 15 residues. In DNA form, the CDR3 reads TGTGCCAGCAGCCGGGGACAGCACTCTGGAAACACCATATATTTT. Translated, it gives CASSRGQHSGNTIYF.

The chain uses TRBV10-1 and TRBJ1-1; TRBD1 aligns across 7 bases. Germline loops: CDR1 WNHNN, CDR2 SYGVQD (reference sequence). Trimming cost V 3 bases and J 4 bases; bases outside gene matches: 5. The CDR3 covers 14 residues. CDR3 sequence reads: CASSEYRGSTEAFF. DNA for the CDR3: TGCGCCAGCAGTGAATACAGGGGTTCCACTGAAGCTTTCTTT.

The genes are TRBV21-1 and TRBJ1-2. TRBV21-1 is a pseudogene locus. The CDR3 sequence is 18 residues long. The CDR3 nucleotides read TGTGCCAGCAGCAAAGATCCCTCGTTAGGGATGTCATCTCAGGGCTACACCTTC. Amino acids: CASSKDPSLGMSSQGYTF.

The count of this clone is one. The rearrangement uses TRBV11-2 and TRBJ2-7; tentatively, D is TRBD2 (7 bases). Trimming pared 2 bases from V and 2 bases from J, leaving 19 bases between. This CDR3 is 17 amino acids long. CDR1 and CDR2 (germline): SGHAT, FQNNGV. DNA of the CDR3: TGTGCCAGCAGCTTATTTGGGGGGGGAGACAGGCCCTACGAGCAGTACTTC. It specifies CASSLFGGGDRPYEQYF.

Only a few counts were recorded for this clone. The chain combines TRBV19 with TRBJ1-3, with 9 bases fitting TRBD1. This CDR3 contains 15 residues. Trimming at V came to 8 bases and at J to 2 bases, leaving 7 bases not matched to a gene. Germline CDR1 LNHDA, CDR2 SQIVND (reference sequence). The CDR3 protein is CASLDGDRAGNTIYF. CDR3 bases: TGTGCCAGTCTAGACGGGGACAGGGCTGGAAACACCATATATTTT.

The chain couples TRBV7-2 to TRBJ2-3; possibly TRBD2 for D (7 bases). The CDR3 runs 15 residues. V shed 0 bases and J shed 2 bases, with 9 bases lying between them. Looked up from germline, CDR1 is SGHTA and CDR2 is FQGNSA. The CDR3 here is CASSLAGGHTDTQYF. DNA of the CDR3: TGTGCCAGCAGCTTAGCGGGGGGGCACACAGATACGCAGTATTTT.

V and J are TRBV5-4 and TRBJ1-2; D might be TRBD1 (5 bases). Germline V gene sequence: CDR1 SGHNT, CDR2 YYREEE (reference sequence). The CDR3 consists of 15 residues. V lost 5 bases and J lost 7, with 21 bases in between. The CDR3 DNA reads TGTGCCAGCAGTCACAACGCCGGGGCCCGGTCTGGCTACACCTTC. It codes for CASSHNAGARSGYTF.

The chain has TRBV19 and TRBJ1-5; 11 bases fit TRBD1. J lost 1 base, V lost 5 bases, and 7 bases had no gene match. The CDR3 loop spans 17 amino acids. Germline V gene lookup returns CDR1 LNHDA and CDR2 SQIVND (reference sequence). The CDR3 here is CASSPRDRGSSNQPQHF. DNA for the CDR3: TGTGCCAGTAGTCCCCGGGACAGGGGGAGCAGCAATCAGCCCCAGCATTTT.

The rearrangement joins TRBV5-6 to TRBJ2-7; TRBD2 might be the D (6 bases). CDR1 is SGHDT, CDR2 YYEEEE, per germline. The CDR3 covers 13 residues. The V and J ends lost 4 bases and 3 bases respectively, with 11 bases between them. CDR3 protein: CASSRGSFYEQYF. CDR3 sequence (DNA): TGTGCCAGCAGCCGGGGGTCGTTCTACGAGCAGTACTTC.

J is TRBJ2-7 and V is TRBV11-1; TRBD2 matches at 9 bases. In germline, CDR1 is SGHAT, CDR2 FQDESV (reference sequence). This CDR3 contains 15 residues. V gave up 1 base and J gave up 4 bases; unmatched junction bases: 5. Here the CDR3 DNA reads TGTGCCAGCAGCTTAGTGATAGCGGGAGTATACGAGCAGTACTTC. It yields the protein CASSLVIAGVYEQYF.

The chain recombines TRBV5-6 with TRBJ2-5; 14 bases line up with TRBD2. V shed 4 bases, J shed 1 base, and the junction held 3 bases outside the gene matches. Germline V gene sequence: CDR1 SGHDT, CDR2 YYEEEE. CDR3 length: 16 residues. The CDR3 is CASSVTSGRAQETQYF. CDR3 DNA sequence: TGTGCCAGCAGCGTGACTAGCGGGAGGGCCCAAGAGACCCAGTACTTC.

This chain links TRBV18 with TRBJ1-1; no clear D gene. This CDR3 has 12 amino acids. Germline V lookup: CDR1 KGHSH, CDR2 LQKENI. V lost 3 bases and J lost 3, with 5 bases in between. In DNA, the CDR3 is TGTGCCAGCTCACCTGTGGACACTGAAGCTTTCTTT. It encodes CASSPVDTEAFF.

V and J are TRBV28 and TRBJ2-7; D perhaps matches TRBD2 (6 bases). The CDR3 length is 14 residues. Germline CDR1 MDHEN, CDR2 SYDVKM. The V end lost 3 bases, the J end lost 2 bases, and 11 bases lay between the germline ends. CDR3 in amino acids: CASSLEGLAYEQYF. The CDR3 DNA follows: TGTGCCAGCAGTTTGGAGGGGCTAGCCTACGAGCAGTACTTC.

The J gene is TRBJ2-1, the V gene TRBV7-3; D might be TRBD1 (6 bases). V lost 6 bases and J 6 bases, leaving 15 bases between the germline ends. This CDR3 is 14 amino acids long. Germline assignment: CDR1 SGHTA and CDR2 FQGTGA. The CDR3 DNA reads as TGTGCCAGCAGTCGTGACAGGCTGGGCAATGAGCAGTTCTTC. Translation gives CASSRDRLGNEQFF.

The chain joins TRBV6-5 to TRBJ2-1; D gene uncertain. This CDR3 contains 14 residues. Germline V gene data show CDR1 as MNHEY and CDR2 as SVGAGI. Deletions cut 0 bases from V and 6 bases from J, with 9 bases between. CDR3 residues: CASSYSRKRNEQFF. CDR3 DNA sequence: TGTGCCAGCAGTTACTCGAGGAAGCGCAATGAGCAGTTCTTC.

The J gene is TRBJ2-7, the V gene TRBV5-6; D is unclear. The V end lost 6 bases, the J end lost 3 bases, and 13 bases lay between the germline ends. The V gene's germline CDR1 is SGHDT and CDR2 YYEEEE. The CDR3 spans 13 residues. The CDR3 coding sequence is TGTGCCAGCAACCACGCTGGTAACTACGAGCAGTACTTC. Protein product: CASNHAGNYEQYF.

The rearrangement joins TRBV25-1 to TRBJ1-1, with D hard to call. Germline V gene data show CDR1 as MGHDK and CDR2 as SYGVNS. The ends were cut back, 1 base at V and 10 bases at J, with 13 bases in the middle. The CDR3 is 13 amino acids. CDR3 residues: CASSESGNIGAFF. The CDR3 DNA reads TGTGCCAGCAGTGAATCCGGAAACATCGGAGCTTTCTTT.